The text below deals with one TCR beta chain. Its cognate antigen is unknown. These data originate in a study of blood T cells in healthy people across ages. Study-wide context: About one barcoded beta molecule per two T cells came from capture by template switching. Study-level results: Bulk PBMC profiling left naive and antigen-experienced comparisons inconclusive. Per million T cells, TCR beta diversity dropped roughly linearly as age increased.

Deletions cut 4 bases from V and 2 bases from J, with 10 bases between. The CDR3 is made up of 14 amino acids. Germline values: CDR1 SGHTA, CDR2 FQGNSA. A second PCR, run for roughly 7 to 12 cycles, used a sample-barcoded 5' primer plus a J-beta primer mix. A template-switch adaptor with 12 random nucleotides tagged each cDNA molecule. TCRdb reanalysed the 5' RACE reads using MiXCR and keeps one entry per CDR3 protein. The sample includes about 830,000 distinct CDR3 sequences, around 68% of them seen just once. The clonotype originates from a man between 25 and 39 years old in good health. The sequenced material came from blood. V gene TRBV7-2 combines with J gene TRBJ2-3; TRBD1 might be the D (6 bases). The CDR3 DNA sequence: TGTGCCAGCAGCTCGGACAGATACACAGATACGCAGTATTTT. It encodes CASSSDRYTDTQYF.